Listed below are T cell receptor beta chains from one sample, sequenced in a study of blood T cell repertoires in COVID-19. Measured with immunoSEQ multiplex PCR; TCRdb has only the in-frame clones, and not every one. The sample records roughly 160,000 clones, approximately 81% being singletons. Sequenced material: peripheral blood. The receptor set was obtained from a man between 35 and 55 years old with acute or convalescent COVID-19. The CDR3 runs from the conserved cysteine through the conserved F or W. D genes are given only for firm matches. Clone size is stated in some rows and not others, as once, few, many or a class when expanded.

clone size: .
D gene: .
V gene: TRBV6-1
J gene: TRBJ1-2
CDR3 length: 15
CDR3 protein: CASSEAGRGGDGYTF
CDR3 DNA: TGTGCCAGCAGTGAAGCGGGGAGGGGTGGGGATGGCTACACCTTC

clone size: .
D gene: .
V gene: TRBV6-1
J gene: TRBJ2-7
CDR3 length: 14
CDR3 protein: CASSRDSGVREQYF
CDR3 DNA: TGTGCCAGCAGCCGGGACTCCGGAGTACGAGAGCAGTACTTC

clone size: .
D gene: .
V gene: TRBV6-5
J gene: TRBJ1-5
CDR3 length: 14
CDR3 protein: CASKLGSSNQPQHF
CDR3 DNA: TGTGCCAGTAAGCTAGGGAGTAGCAATCAGCCCCAGCATTTT

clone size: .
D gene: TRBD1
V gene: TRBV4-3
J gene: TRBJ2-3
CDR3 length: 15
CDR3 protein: CASSQGTGGRDTQYF
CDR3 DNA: TGCGCCAGCAGCCAGGGGACAGGGGGCAGAGATACGCAGTATTTT

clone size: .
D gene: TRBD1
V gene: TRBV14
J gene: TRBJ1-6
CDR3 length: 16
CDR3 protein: CASSLYGQGPNSPLHF
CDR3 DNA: TGTGCCAGCAGCCTCTACGGACAGGGCCCAAATTCACCCCTCCACTTT

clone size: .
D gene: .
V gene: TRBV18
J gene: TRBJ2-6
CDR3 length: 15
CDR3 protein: CASSQESAGANVLTF
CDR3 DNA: TGTGCCAGCTCACAAGAGAGTGCTGGGGCCAACGTCCTGACTTTC

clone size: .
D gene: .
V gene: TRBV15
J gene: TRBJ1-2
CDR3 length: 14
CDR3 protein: CATSRDSGVGNYTF
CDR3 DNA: TGTGCCACCAGCAGAGATAGCGGGGTAGGGAACTACACCTTC

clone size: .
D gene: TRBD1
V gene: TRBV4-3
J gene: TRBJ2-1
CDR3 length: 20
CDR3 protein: CASSQEGDRGPEHLYNEQFF
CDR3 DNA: TGCGCCAGCAGCCAAGAGGGCGACAGGGGGCCAGAACATCTATACAATGAGCAGTTCTTC

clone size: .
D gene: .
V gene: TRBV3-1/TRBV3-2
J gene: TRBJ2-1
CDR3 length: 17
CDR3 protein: CASSQDLAAGGLNEQFF
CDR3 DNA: TGTGCCAGCAGCCAAGATTTGGCCGCCGGGGGTTTAAATGAGCAGTTCTTC

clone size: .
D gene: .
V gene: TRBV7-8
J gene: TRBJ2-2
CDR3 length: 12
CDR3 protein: CASSWSDGELFF
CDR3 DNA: TGTGCCAGCAGCTGGTCAGACGGGGAGCTGTTTTTT

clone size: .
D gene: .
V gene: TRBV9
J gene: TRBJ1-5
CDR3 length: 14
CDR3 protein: CASSVEGSNQPQHF
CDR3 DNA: TGTGCCAGCAGCGTAGAGGGGAGCAATCAGCCCCAGCATTTT

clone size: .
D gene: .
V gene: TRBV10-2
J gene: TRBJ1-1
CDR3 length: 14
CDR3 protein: CASQEGTLNTEAFF
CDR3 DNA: TGCGCCAGCCAGGAGGGGACCCTGAACACTGAAGCTTTCTTT

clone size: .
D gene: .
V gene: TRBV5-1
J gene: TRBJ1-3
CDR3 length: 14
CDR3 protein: CASSSTGSGNTIYF
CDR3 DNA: TGCGCCAGCAGCTCGACAGGCTCTGGAAACACCATATATTTT

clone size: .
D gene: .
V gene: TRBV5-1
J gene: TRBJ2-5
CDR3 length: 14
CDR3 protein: CASSLVHYQETQYF
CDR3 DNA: TGCGCCAGCAGCTTGGTGCACTATCAAGAGACCCAGTACTTC

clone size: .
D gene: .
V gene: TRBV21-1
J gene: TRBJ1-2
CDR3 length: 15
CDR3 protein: CASSTRDTGRGGYTF
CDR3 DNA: TGTGCCAGCAGCACCAGGGACACGGGACGAGGGGGCTACACCTTC

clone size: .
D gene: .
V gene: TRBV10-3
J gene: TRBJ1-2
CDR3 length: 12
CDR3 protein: CAISGRGGGYTF
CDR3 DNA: TGTGCCATCAGTGGACGGGGGGGCGGCTACACCTTC

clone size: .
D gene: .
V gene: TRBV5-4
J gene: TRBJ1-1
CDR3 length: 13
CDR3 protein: CASSLAQGTEAFF
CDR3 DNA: TGTGCCAGCAGCTTGGCCCAGGGGACTGAAGCTTTCTTT

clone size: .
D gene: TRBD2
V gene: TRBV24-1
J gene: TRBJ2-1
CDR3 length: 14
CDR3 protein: CATSESSGGGEQFF
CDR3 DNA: TGTGCCACCAGTGAGTCTAGCGGGGGGGGTGAGCAGTTCTTC

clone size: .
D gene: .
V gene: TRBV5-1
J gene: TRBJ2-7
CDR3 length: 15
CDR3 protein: CASSEGTMGSYEQYF
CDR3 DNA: TGCGCCAGCAGCGAGGGGACAATGGGCTCCTACGAGCAGTACTTC

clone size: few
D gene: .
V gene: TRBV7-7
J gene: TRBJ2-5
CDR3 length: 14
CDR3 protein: CASSLLGAGETQYF
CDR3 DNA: TGTGCTAGCAGCTTACTGGGGGCCGGAGAGACCCAGTACTTC

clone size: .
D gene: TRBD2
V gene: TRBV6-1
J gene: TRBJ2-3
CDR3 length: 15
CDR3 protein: CASCERGGASDTQYF
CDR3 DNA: TGTGCCAGCTGTGAGCGGGGGGGGGCCTCAGATACGCAGTATTTT

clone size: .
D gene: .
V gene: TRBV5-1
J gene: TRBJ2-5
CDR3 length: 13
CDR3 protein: CASSPTVGHLEYF
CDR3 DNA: TGCGCCAGCAGCCCCACTGTTGGGCACCTGGAGTACTTC

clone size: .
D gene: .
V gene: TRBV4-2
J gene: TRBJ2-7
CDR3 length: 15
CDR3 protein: CASSQVVTESYEQYF
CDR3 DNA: TGTGCCAGCAGCCAAGTGGTTACAGAGTCCTACGAGCAGTACTTC

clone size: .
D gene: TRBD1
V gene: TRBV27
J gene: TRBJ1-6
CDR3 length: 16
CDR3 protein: CASSRIPGTGNSPLHF
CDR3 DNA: TGTGCCAGCAGTAGGATCCCCGGGACAGGGAATTCACCCCTCCACTTT

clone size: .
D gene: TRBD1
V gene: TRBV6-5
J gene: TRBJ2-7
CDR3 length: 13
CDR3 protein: CASSYDRGNEQYF
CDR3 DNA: TGTGCCAGCAGTTACGACAGGGGGAACGAGCAGTACTTC

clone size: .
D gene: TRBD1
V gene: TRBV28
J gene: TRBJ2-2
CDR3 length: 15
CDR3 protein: CASSYGTENTGELFF
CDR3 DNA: TGTGCCAGCAGTTACGGGACAGAGAACACCGGGGAGCTGTTTTTT

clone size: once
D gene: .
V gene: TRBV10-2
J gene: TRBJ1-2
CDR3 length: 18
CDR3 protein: CASSESSNRRSINYGYTF
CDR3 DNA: TGCGCCAGCAGTGAGTCGTCGAACAGAAGATCCATTAACTATGGCTACACCTTC

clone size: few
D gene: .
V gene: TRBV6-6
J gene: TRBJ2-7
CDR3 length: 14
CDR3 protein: CASSYPPRTYEQYF
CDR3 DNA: TGTGCCAGCAGTTACCCGCCCAGGACCTACGAGCAGTACTTC

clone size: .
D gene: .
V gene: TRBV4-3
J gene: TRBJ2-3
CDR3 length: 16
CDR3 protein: CASSQDRGGRTDTQYF
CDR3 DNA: TGCGCCAGCAGCCAAGATAGGGGGGGTCGGACCGATACGCAGTATTTT

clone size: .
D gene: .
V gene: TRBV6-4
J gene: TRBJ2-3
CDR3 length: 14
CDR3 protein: CASRERQDTDTQYF
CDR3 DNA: TGTGCCAGCAGAGAGAGACAGGACACAGATACGCAGTATTTT

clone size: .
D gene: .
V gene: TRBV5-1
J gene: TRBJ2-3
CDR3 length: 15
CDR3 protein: CASSFPQGSTDTQYF
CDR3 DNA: TGCGCCAGCAGCTTCCCCCAGGGAAGCACAGATACGCAGTATTTT

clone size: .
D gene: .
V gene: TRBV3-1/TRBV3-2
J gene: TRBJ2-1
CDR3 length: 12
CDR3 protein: CASSQERGGQFF
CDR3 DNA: TGTGCCAGCAGCCAAGAGCGGGGTGGGCAGTTCTTC

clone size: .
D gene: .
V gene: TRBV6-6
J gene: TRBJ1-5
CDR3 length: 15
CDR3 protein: CASSYSSGYNQPQHF
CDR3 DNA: TGTGCCAGCAGTTACTCGTCGGGGTACAATCAGCCCCAGCATTTT

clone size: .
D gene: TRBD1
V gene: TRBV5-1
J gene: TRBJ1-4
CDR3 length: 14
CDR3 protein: CASSRDRDYEKLFF
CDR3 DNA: TGCGCCAGCAGCAGGGACAGGGATTACGAAAAACTGTTTTTT

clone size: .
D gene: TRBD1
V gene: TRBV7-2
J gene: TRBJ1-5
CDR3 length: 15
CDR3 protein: CASSFGTGGNQPQHF
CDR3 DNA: TGTGCCAGCAGCTTCGGGACAGGGGGCAATCAGCCCCAGCATTTT

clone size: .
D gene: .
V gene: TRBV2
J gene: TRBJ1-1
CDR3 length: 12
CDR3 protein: CASSPGVSEAFF
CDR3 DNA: TGTGCCAGCAGCCCAGGGGTCTCTGAAGCTTTCTTT

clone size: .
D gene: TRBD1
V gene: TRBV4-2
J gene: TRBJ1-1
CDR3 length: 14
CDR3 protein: CASRTSGTGTEAFF
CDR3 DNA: TGTGCCAGCAGAACTTCCGGGACAGGGACTGAAGCTTTCTTT

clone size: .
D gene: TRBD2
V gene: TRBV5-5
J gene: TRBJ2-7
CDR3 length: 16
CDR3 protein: CASSLWVSGALGEQYF
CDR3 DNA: TGTGCCAGCAGCTTGTGGGTTAGCGGGGCCCTTGGCGAGCAGTACTTC

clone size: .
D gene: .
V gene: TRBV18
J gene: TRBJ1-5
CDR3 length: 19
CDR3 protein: CASSPRPGNGDYSNQPQHF
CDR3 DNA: TGTGCCAGCTCACCACGCCCGGGGAACGGGGATTATAGCAATCAGCCCCAGCATTTT

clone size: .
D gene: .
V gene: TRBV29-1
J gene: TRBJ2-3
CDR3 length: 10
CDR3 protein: CSAATDTQYF
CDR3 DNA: TGCAGCGCAGCTACAGATACGCAGTATTTT